These 29 T cell receptor beta chains were all obtained from the same sample, sequenced in a study of neoadjuvant anti-PD-1 for oral cavity cancer (dated by TCRdb to the early 2020s). Interpreted using the paper, the time point label stands for: after neoadjuvant nivolumab, at surgical resection. Receptors were amplified or captured by the immunoSEQ multiplex PCR assay. TCRdb carries this immuneACCESS record with in-frame sequences only. Its versions omit some clonotypes, under half of them owing to an unresolved V gene in the studies checked, with the rest unexplained. The sample data list more than 11,000 clones, and about 73% of these were observed just once. The top ten hold roughly 3.1% of the sample. This specimen was PBMCs, taken after nivolumab (anti-PD-1) treatment. These receptors all stem from a person aged 35 to 85 with oral cavity squamous cell carcinoma.

This chain uses TRBV28 with TRBJ2-3, with TRBD1 matching 7 bases. Germline-derived CDR1 and CDR2 are MDHEN and SYDVKM. The trim removed 4 bases at V and 2 bases at J, leaving 6 bases unmatched. The CDR3 consists of 15 residues. Here the CDR3 reads CASSWPGQSTDTQYF. CDR3 in DNA: TGTGCCAGCAGTTGGCCGGGACAGTCCACAGATACGCAGTATTTT.

This clone was observed a few times. This chain connects TRBV6-1 to TRBJ2-2; D uncertain. V was clipped by 8 bases and J by 5 bases, with 12 bases between them. In germline, CDR1 is MNHNS, CDR2 SASEGT. This CDR3 has 13 residues. The CDR3 here is CASVGFSTGELFF. Here the CDR3 DNA reads TGTGCCAGCGTCGGTTTTAGTACCGGGGAGCTGTTTTTT.

The CDR3 DNA reads TGCGCCAGCAGCTTGGAACGAGGGGAGGATGGCTACACCTTC. Its translation: CASSLERGEDGYTF. The chain couples TRBV5-1 to TRBJ1-2; maybe TRBD1 (5 bases). The V end was cut by 0 bases, the J end by 6 bases, with 12 bases between. The CDR3 consists of 14 residues. Germline CDR1 is SGHRS and CDR2 is YFSETQ.

The chain uses TRBV11-3 and TRBJ2-1; 8 bases align to TRBD1. CDR1 and CDR2 from the germline V gene are SGHNT and YENEEA. The ends lost 5 bases at V and 7 bases at J; junction bases unmatched: 13. The CDR3 is 16 residues long. CDR3 in amino acids: CASSPFEGTGLNEQFF. The DNA for the CDR3 is TGTGCCAGCAGCCCGTTTGAAGGGACAGGCCTTAATGAGCAGTTCTTC.

This clone was seen just once. The chain couples TRBV5-5 to TRBJ2-5; the D gene is possibly TRBD2 (6 bases). This CDR3 is built from 13 residues. Germline CDR1 is SGHKS and CDR2 is YYEKEE (reference sequence). V lost 4 bases and J lost 5, with 12 bases in between. The CDR3 loop is CASSRRAEETQYF. The CDR3 DNA reads as TGTGCCAGCAGCCGGAGGGCGGAGGAGACCCAGTACTTC.

The V and J genes are TRBV10-3 and TRBJ1-4; D might be TRBD1 (5 bases). V was clipped by 0 bases and J by 10 bases, with 15 bases between them. The germline V gene encodes CDR1 ENHRY and CDR2 SYGVKD. This CDR3 spans 15 amino acids. Here the CDR3 DNA reads TGTGCCATCAGTGAGTCTGATGTGGGGGAGGCAAAACTGTTTTTT. Protein: CAISESDVGEAKLFF.

CDR3 region: CASSLADTEAFF. The CDR3 nucleotides read TGCGCCAGCAGCTTGGCGGACACTGAAGCTTTCTTT. V usage is TRBV5-1 and J usage is TRBJ1-1; no clear D gene. Germline V lookup: CDR1 SGHRS, CDR2 YFSETQ. Deletions cut 0 bases from V and 3 bases from J, with 3 bases between. The CDR3 has 12 residues. The full variable domain, its missing parts supplied by reference TRBV5-1 and TRBJ1-1, is KAGVTQTPRYLIKTRGQQVTLSCSPISGHRSVSWYQQTPGQGLQFLFEYFSETQRNKGNFPGRFSGRQFSNSRSEMNVSTLELGDSALYLCASSLADTEAFFGQGTRLTVV.

This clone was observed once. The CDR3 loop reads CSVEKGQGGYEQYF. The CDR3 DNA is TGCAGCGTTGAAAAGGGGCAGGGAGGATACGAGCAGTACTTC. This sequence joins TRBV29-1 and TRBJ2-7, with D tentatively TRBD2 (6 bases). Germline loops: CDR1 SQVTM, CDR2 ANQGSEA. The CDR3 contains 14 residues. Between the trimmed V and J ends, which lost 2 bases and 4 bases, there was a span of 15 bases.

This rearrangement joins TRBV11-2 to TRBJ2-7; D might be TRBD2 (5 bases). CDR3 length: 15 amino acids. V was clipped by 3 bases and J by 0 bases, with 12 bases between them. Per germline, CDR1 SGHAT and CDR2 FQNNGV. CDR3 residues: CASSFARGSSYEQYF. CDR3 DNA: TGTGCCAGCAGCTTTGCGCGAGGGAGCTCCTACGAGCAGTACTTC.

This clone came up once. The chain links TRBV5-6 to TRBJ2-1, with D unclear. This CDR3 has 15 residues. Looked up from germline, CDR1 is SGHDT and CDR2 is YYEEEE. Trimming took off 1 base at V and 7 bases at J, with 15 bases between the two ends. Here the CDR3 DNA reads TGTGCCAGCAGCTTGAGGAGATCTACCTGGAATGAGCAGTTCTTC. The encoded protein is CASSLRRSTWNEQFF.

The chain couples TRBV30 to TRBJ2-5; 8 nucleotides line up with TRBD2. Germline trimming cut 7 bases from V and 4 bases from J; bases unmatched to any gene: 14. This CDR3 region has 15 residues. Germline V gene sequence: CDR1 GTSNPN, CDR2 SVGIG (reference sequence). CDR3 in DNA: TGTGCCTCCGCAGGCGCGGGAGGCTATATAGAGACCCAGTACTTC. Translation: CASAGAGGYIETQYF.

This chain links TRBV9 with TRBJ2-2; 10 nucleotides agree with TRBD2. The CDR3 runs 18 residues. Germline loops: CDR1 SGDLS, CDR2 YYNGEE. V gave up 0 bases and J gave up 5 bases; unmatched junction bases: 10. The CDR3, as DNA: TGTGCCAGCAGCGTAGGAGAGCGGGAGGGCCTAGGGACCGGGGAGCTGTTTTTT. This sequence encodes CASSVGEREGLGTGELFF.

The chain is built from TRBV9 and TRBJ1-4; D may be TRBD1 (5 bases). This CDR3 has 14 residues. Germline V gene sequence: CDR1 SGDLS, CDR2 YYNGEE. With 0 bases removed from V and 4 bases from J, the gap between germline ends came to 7 bases. CDR3 bases: TGTGCCAGCAGCGTAGAGGGACTTAATGAAAAACTGTTTTTT. The encoded protein is CASSVEGLNEKLFF.

This chain joins TRBV10-3 and TRBJ1-5, with D tentatively TRBD1 (5 bases). The CDR3 spans 18 residues. The V end was cut by 3 bases, the J end by 0 bases, with 18 bases between. CDR1 and CDR2 from the germline V gene are ENHRY and SYGVKD. CDR3 sequence: CAISDPPRGDYSNQPQHF. CDR3 in DNA: TGTGCCATCAGTGACCCCCCACGAGGGGACTATAGCAATCAGCCCCAGCATTTT.

The chain uses TRBV30 and TRBJ2-7; D gene uncertain. The CDR3 length is 11 residues. V was shortened by 1 base and J by 0 bases, with 1 base between the two germline ends. Germline CDR1 is GTSNPN and CDR2 is SVGIG (reference sequence). CDR3 sequence: CAWSGSYEQYF. The CDR3 nucleotides read TGTGCCTGGAGTGGCTCCTACGAGCAGTACTTC.

This clone was observed a few times. The V and J genes are TRBV4-1 and TRBJ2-2, with 8 bases matching TRBD2. The CDR3 spans 17 residues. Germline V gives CDR1 MGHRA, CDR2 YSYEKL. Trimming removed 2 bases from V and 8 bases from J; junction bases left unmatched: 13. CDR3: CASSQPPGSGRWGELFF. CDR3 in DNA: TGCGCCAGCAGCCAACCCCCTGGAAGCGGGAGATGGGGGGAGCTGTTTTTT.

This clone was picked up a small number of times. The chain combines TRBV4-1 with TRBJ1-4; perhaps TRBD1 as D (5 bases). The V end lost 2 bases, the J end lost 8 bases, and 21 bases lay between the germline ends. The germline V gene has CDR1 MGHRA and CDR2 YSYEKL. The CDR3 extends over 17 amino acids. CDR3 in DNA: TGCGCCAGCAGCCAACCTATCCAAACAGTGGGGGTGGAAAAACTGTTTTTT. It is translated as CASSQPIQTVGVEKLFF.

The chain combines TRBV10-2 with TRBJ1-3, with D unresolved. The V gene's germline CDR1 is WSHSY and CDR2 SAAADI. This CDR3 contains 16 residues. The germline V and J ends were trimmed by 6 bases and 2 bases, with 17 bases remaining between them. CDR3 sequence: CASRSGLGGAGNTIYF. The CDR3 region has the DNA TGCGCCAGCAGGTCAGGCCTTGGAGGAGCTGGAAACACCATATATTTT.

The chain is built from TRBV6-5 and TRBJ2-7; D uncertain. CDR1 and CDR2 (germline): MNHEY, SVGAGI. V lost 0 bases, J lost 2 bases, and 8 bases lay in between. CDR3 length: 14 residues. This CDR3 reads CASSYSPLTYEQYF. DNA of the CDR3: TGTGCCAGCAGTTACTCACCCCTAACCTACGAGCAGTACTTC.

V is TRBV11-2 and J is TRBJ2-3; a possible D gene is TRBD2 (5 bases). V lost 5 bases to trimming and J lost 6 bases, with 9 bases between them. Germline assignment: CDR1 SGHAT and CDR2 FQNNGV. CDR3 length equals 12 residues. This CDR3 is CASSPDWDTQYF. The DNA of the CDR3 is TGTGCCAGCAGCCCGGACTGGGATACGCAGTATTTT.

This chain connects TRBV27 to TRBJ2-1; 10 bases are shared with TRBD2. This CDR3 comprises 15 residues. The J segment lost 8 bases and the V segment lost 10 bases, leaving 14 bases of the junction unmatched. Germline CDR1 and CDR2: MNHEY and SMNVEV (reference sequence). CDR3 loop: CATLPAGGGRDEQFF. CDR3 nucleotides: TGTGCCACCCTGCCAGCGGGAGGGGGGCGCGATGAGCAGTTCTTC.

The V and J genes are TRBV5-1 and TRBJ1-5; D gene ambiguous. CDR1 SGHRS and CDR2 YFSETQ come from the germline V gene. V was pared by 5 bases and J by 2 bases, with 29 bases between. This CDR3 is 20 amino acids long. The CDR3 sequence: CASRSPSRHGPARGNQPQHF. CDR3 in DNA: TGCGCCAGCAGGTCCCCCTCCAGACACGGGCCGGCGAGGGGCAATCAGCCCCAGCATTTT.

V is TRBV14 and J is TRBJ1-4; unclear D gene. Looked up from germline, CDR1 is SGHDN and CDR2 is FVKESK. This CDR3 region has 16 residues. V was cut by 5 bases and J by 4 bases, with 17 bases left in between. The CDR3 DNA is TGTGCCAGCAGCTTAACCCTGGGCTCAGTTAATGAAAAACTGTTTTTT. Encoded protein: CASSLTLGSVNEKLFF. Drawing the rest from reference TRBV14 and TRBJ1-4, the complete variable domain is EAGVTQFPSHSVIEKGQTVTLRCDPISGHDNLYWYRRVMGKEIKFLLHFVKESKQDESGMPNNRFLAERTGGTYSTLKVQPAELEDSGVYFCASSLTLGSVNEKLFFGSGTQLSVL.

This rearrangement joins TRBV7-2 to TRBJ1-3; D ambiguous. Trimming removed 1 base at V and 0 bases at J, with 7 bases between. CDR1 is SGHTA, CDR2 FQGNSA, per germline. This CDR3 comprises 15 residues. The CDR3 loop reads CASSLGPSSGNTIYF. In DNA form, the CDR3 reads TGTGCCAGCAGCTTAGGACCGAGCTCTGGAAACACCATATATTTT.

V usage is TRBV15 and J usage is TRBJ2-1; D uncertain. The CDR3 is made up of 16 amino acids. V shed 0 bases and J shed 5 bases, with 14 bases lying between them. CDR1 is LNHNV, CDR2 YYDKDF, per germline (reference sequence). CDR3 region: CATSREPGSLDNEQFF. The CDR3 coding sequence is TGTGCCACCAGCAGAGAGCCAGGTTCGCTAGACAATGAGCAGTTCTTC.

The chain combines TRBV30 with TRBJ2-2, with D tentatively TRBD1 or TRBD2 (5 bases each). Germline assignment: CDR1 GTSNPN and CDR2 SVGIG (reference sequence). The CDR3 is made up of 15 amino acids. Trimming pared 8 bases from V and 5 bases from J, leaving 21 bases between. The DNA of the CDR3 is TGTGCCGGATTATCCCGGGACCCGTCGACCGGGGAGCTGTTTTTT. This codes for CAGLSRDPSTGELFF.

The CDR3 region has the DNA TGTGCCAGTAGTATAAGGCGGGATCACACCGGGGAGCTGTTTTTT. Translation gives CASSIRRDHTGELFF. The rearrangement joins TRBV19 to TRBJ2-2; TRBD2 might be the D (6 bases). CDR3 length: 15 amino acids. The germline V gene encodes CDR1 LNHDA and CDR2 SQIVND (reference sequence). Deletions cut 2 bases from V and 3 bases from J, with 10 bases between.

The CDR3 DNA reads TGTGCCAGTAGCACCGGGACAGGAAAAATGAACACTGAAGCTTTCTTT. Protein product: CASSTGTGKMNTEAFF. The J gene is TRBJ1-1, the V gene TRBV19; the match to TRBD1 covers 8 bases. V dropped 6 bases and J dropped 0; count of bases not matched to a gene: 9. CDR3 size: 16 residues. Per the germline V gene, CDR1 is LNHDA and CDR2 is SQIVND (reference sequence).

The chain couples TRBV29-1 to TRBJ2-7; either TRBD1 or TRBD2 may fit D (5 bases each). V lost 7 bases to trimming and J lost 2 bases, with 18 bases between them. The CDR3 has 14 residues. CDR1 SQVTM and CDR2 ANQGSEA come from the germline V gene. CDR3: CSAVRGRAPYEQYF. The CDR3 DNA is TGCAGCGCCGTACGGGGCAGGGCCCCCTACGAGCAGTACTTC.